The 4 T cell receptor beta chains in this list originate from one sample, sequenced in a study of cytomegalovirus exposure and HLA in healthy donors. Primers for the PCR totalled 60 Vbeta and 13 Jbeta. Assay: immunoSEQ multiplex PCR; the TCRdb copy retains only in-frame clones and omits some. Among 150,000 to 200,000 clones listed, about 80% were seen once. The sequenced sample was PBMCs. These receptors all come from a woman between 45 and 60 years old in good health and CMV-seropositive.

The genes are TRBV7-2 and TRBJ2-3; possibly TRBD2 for D (5 bases). Looked up from germline, CDR1 is SGHTA and CDR2 is FQGNSA. The CDR3 length is 14 residues. V lost 4 bases and J 9 bases, leaving 17 bases between the germline ends. CDR3 amino acids: CASSSGIRLGTQYF. The CDR3 DNA sequence: TGTGCCAGCAGCTCCGGGATTCGTTTGGGGACGCAGTATTTT.

The chain joins TRBV10-3 to TRBJ2-1, with D hard to call. Trimming took off 9 bases at V and 7 bases at J, with 13 bases between the two ends. Germline CDR1 is ENHRY and CDR2 is SYGVKD. The CDR3 is made up of 12 amino acids. CDR3 amino acids: CAIALSENEQFF. CDR3 sequence (DNA): TGTGCCATTGCCTTGTCTGAGAATGAGCAGTTCTTC.

The rearrangement uses TRBV9 and TRBJ2-3; TRBD1 is a possible D gene (6 bases). The V and J ends lost 4 bases and 5 bases respectively, with 23 bases between them. The CDR3 spans 17 residues. Germline loops: CDR1 SGDLS, CDR2 YYNGEE. DNA of the CDR3: TGTGCCAGCAGCTACCACTCAACAGGGATAGGGGAAGATACGCAGTATTTT. It encodes CASSYHSTGIGEDTQYF.

The V and J genes are TRBV27 and TRBJ2-7, with TRBD1 identical over 11 bases. CDR1 is MNHEY, CDR2 SMNVEV, per germline (reference sequence). The ends lost 7 bases at V and 4 bases at J; junction bases unmatched: 9. The CDR3 length is 15 residues. The CDR3 is CASKRTGQGVYEQYF. In DNA form, the CDR3 reads TGTGCCAGCAAGAGAACGGGACAGGGGGTATACGAGCAGTACTTC.